The TCR beta chain under discussion was sequenced for a study of T cells in women clearing cervical HPV infection. The protocol was immunoSEQ multiplex PCR, while the TCRdb copy is restricted to in-frame clones and leaves out a portion. The ten most abundant clones cover approximately 6% of a sample with around 20,000 clones. Worth noting for this clone: The CDR3 goes on 3 residues after the read ends, and that part is filled in from the germline J gene.

The junction had 4 bases not matched to a gene; V was cut back by 3 bases and J by 2 bases. The CDR3 runs 14 residues. CDR1 is DFQATT, CDR2 SNEGSKA, per germline (reference sequence). This chain uses TRBV20-1 with TRBJ2-7; TRBD2 agrees at 10 bases. The sequence was obtained from a woman aged 18-70 years with a cervical HPV16 infection that either progressed to CIN3+ or cleared (not recorded which). Sequences were obtained from blood buffy coat. CDR3 bases read: TGCAGTGCTAGCGGGACTAGCGAACCCTACGAG. Translated, it gives CSASGTSEPYE. The whole CDR3 sequence reads CSASGTSEPYEQYF.